This T cell receptor beta chain is from a study of vaccination and CD4 T cells after COVID-19. This clonotype was observed a few times. Its antigen is unknown. Sample treatment: roughly ten-day PBMC culture with coronavirus spike peptide pools or control peptides (ViraFEST assay). Germline CDR1 is LNHNV and CDR2 is YYDKDF (reference sequence). This CDR3 comprises 16 residues. V shed 6 bases and J 4 bases; nucleotides not matched to a gene: 11. The Oncomine TCR Beta short-read assay sequenced DNA from cultured CD4+ T cells. From the PCR reads, TCRdb called clonotypes with MiXCR, one entry per CDR3 protein. The sample carries roughly 7,000 distinct CDR3 sequences, about 25% recorded once.

V usage is TRBV15 and J usage is TRBJ2-1, with 8 positions matching TRBD1. This specimen was CD4+ T cells from blood, cultured in vitro, taken after SARS-CoV-2 vaccination. This TCR was sampled from a human donor who had recovered from COVID-19. CDR3 residues: CATRPPGTGSYNEQFF. The CDR3, as DNA: TGTGCCACCAGACCCCCTGGGACAGGAAGTTACAATGAGCAGTTCTTC.